This entry concerns a single T cell receptor beta chain. The entry originates in a study of OX40 agonist ivuxolimab in advanced cancers. Sequencing used immunoSEQ multiplex PCR; TCRdb keeps in-frame clones, though not all of them. The data contain 65,000 to 100,000 clones, around 90% of them seen just once; the ten biggest clones take up 7.1%. CDR1 is SGHRS and CDR2 is YFSETQ in the germline V gene. The CDR3 consists of 16 residues. Trimming cost V 2 bases and J 5 bases, with 20 bases left between them. The source was CD4+ or CD8+ T cells sorted from blood, collected in a trial of the OX40 agonist ivuxolimab. This clonotype was obtained from an adult with an advanced solid tumor such as melanoma, head and neck, liver or kidney cancer. The chain is built from TRBV5-1 and TRBJ2-7, with D maybe TRBD1 (6 bases). Here the CDR3 reads CASSFTTGHRLHEQYF. The CDR3 DNA reads TGCGCCAGCAGCTTTACCACGGGACACCGGCTCCACGAGCAGTACTTC.